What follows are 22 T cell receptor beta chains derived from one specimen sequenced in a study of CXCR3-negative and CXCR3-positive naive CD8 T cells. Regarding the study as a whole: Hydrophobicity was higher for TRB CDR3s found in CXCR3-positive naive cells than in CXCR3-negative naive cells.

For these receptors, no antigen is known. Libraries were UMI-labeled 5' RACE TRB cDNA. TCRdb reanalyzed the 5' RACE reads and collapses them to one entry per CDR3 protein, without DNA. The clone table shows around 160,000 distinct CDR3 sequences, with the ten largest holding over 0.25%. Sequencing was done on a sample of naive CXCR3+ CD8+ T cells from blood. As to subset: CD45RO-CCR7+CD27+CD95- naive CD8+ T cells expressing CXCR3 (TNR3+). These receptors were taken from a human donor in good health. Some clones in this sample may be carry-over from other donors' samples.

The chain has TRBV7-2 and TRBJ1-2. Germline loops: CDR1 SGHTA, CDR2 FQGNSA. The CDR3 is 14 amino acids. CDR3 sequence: CASSFGSPDYGYTF.

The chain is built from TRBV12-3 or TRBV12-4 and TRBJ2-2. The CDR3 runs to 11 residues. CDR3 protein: CASTATGELFF.

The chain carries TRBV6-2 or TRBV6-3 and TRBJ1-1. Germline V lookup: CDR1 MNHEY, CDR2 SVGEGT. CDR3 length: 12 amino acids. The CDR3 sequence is CASRQDWTEAFF.

The CDR3 is CASRDRGVYEQYF. This chain uses TRBV10-2 with TRBJ2-7; TCRdb indicates TRBD1, and absent DNA this call remains unverified. The CDR3 loop spans 13 amino acids. Germline CDR1 reads WSHSY; CDR2 reads SAAADI.

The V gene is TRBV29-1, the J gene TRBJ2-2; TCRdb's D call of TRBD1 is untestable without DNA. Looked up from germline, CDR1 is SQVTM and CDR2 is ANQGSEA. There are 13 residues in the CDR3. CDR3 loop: CSARGANTGELFF.

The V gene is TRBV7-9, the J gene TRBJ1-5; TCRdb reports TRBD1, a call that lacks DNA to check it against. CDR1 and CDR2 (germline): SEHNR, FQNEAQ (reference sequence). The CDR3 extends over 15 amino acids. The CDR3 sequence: CASSGPGYSNQPQHF.

Here the CDR3 reads CSARDRTDLADTQYF. The chain uses TRBV20-1 and TRBJ2-3. CDR3 length equals 15 residues. Per the germline V gene, CDR1 is DFQATT and CDR2 is SNEGSKA (reference sequence).

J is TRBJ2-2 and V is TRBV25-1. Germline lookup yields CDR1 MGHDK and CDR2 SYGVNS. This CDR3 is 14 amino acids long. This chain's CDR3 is CASSPRLGTGELFF.

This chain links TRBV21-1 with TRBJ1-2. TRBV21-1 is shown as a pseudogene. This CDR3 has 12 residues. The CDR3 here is CARAPSGYGYTF.

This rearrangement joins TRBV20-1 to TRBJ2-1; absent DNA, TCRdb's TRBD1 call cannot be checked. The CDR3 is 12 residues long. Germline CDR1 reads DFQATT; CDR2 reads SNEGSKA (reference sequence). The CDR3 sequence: CSASGGNNEQFF.

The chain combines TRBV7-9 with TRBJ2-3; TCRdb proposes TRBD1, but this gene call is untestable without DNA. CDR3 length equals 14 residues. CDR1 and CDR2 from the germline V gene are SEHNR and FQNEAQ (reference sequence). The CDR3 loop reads CASRLRDSRDTQYF. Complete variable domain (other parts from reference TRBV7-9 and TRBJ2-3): DTGVSQNPRHKITKRGQNVTFRCDPISEHNRLYWYRQTLGQGPEFLTYFQNEAQLEKSRLLSDRFSAERPKGSFSTLEIQRTEQGDSAMYLCASRLRDSRDTQYFGPGTRLTVL.

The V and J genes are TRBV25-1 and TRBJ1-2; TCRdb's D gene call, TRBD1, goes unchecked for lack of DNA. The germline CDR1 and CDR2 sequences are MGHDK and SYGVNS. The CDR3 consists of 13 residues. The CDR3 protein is CASRDRQHYGYTF.

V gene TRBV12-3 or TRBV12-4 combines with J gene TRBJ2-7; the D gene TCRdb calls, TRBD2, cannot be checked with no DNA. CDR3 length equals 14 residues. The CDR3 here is CASSFGESPYEQYF.

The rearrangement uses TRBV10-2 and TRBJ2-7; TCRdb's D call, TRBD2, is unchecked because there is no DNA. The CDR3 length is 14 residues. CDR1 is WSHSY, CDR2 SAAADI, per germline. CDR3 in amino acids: CASSPAGGLYEQYF.

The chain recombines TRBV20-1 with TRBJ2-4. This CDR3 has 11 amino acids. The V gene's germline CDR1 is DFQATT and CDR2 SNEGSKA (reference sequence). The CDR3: CSARDANIQYF.

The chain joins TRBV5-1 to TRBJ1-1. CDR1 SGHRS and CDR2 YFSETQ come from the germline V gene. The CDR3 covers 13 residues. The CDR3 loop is CASGSLVGTEAFF. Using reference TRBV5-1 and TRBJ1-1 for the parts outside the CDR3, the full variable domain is KAGVTQTPRYLIKTRGQQVTLSCSPISGHRSVSWYQQTPGQGLQFLFEYFSETQRNKGNFPGRFSGRQFSNSRSEMNVSTLELGDSALYLCASGSLVGTEAFFGQGTRLTVV.

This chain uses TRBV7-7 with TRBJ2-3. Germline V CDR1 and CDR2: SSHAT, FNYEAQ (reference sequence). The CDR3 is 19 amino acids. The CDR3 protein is CASIVCHTFNQQYSDTQYF. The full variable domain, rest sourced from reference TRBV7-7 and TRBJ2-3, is GAGVSQSPRYKVTKRGQDVTLRCDPISSHATLYWYQQALGQGPEFLTYFNYEAQPDKSGLPSDRFSAERPEGSISTLTIQRTEQRDSAMYRCASIVCHTFNQQYSDTQYFGPGTRLTVL.

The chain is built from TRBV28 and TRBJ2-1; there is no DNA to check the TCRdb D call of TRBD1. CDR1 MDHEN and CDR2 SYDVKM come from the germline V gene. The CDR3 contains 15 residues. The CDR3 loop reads CASSTRTVGTNEQFF.

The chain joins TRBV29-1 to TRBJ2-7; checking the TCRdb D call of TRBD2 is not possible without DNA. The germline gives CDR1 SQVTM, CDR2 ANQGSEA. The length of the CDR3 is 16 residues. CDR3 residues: CSVEGALGGREYEQYF.

The CDR3 loop reads CASSFTGRNTEAFF. V gene TRBV5-6 combines with J gene TRBJ1-1; TCRdb selects TRBD1, and the lack of DNA leaves this call unchecked. Germline V gene sequence: CDR1 SGHDT, CDR2 YYEEEE. The CDR3 is 14 amino acids. The full variable domain, completed using reference TRBV5-6 and TRBJ1-1, is DAGVTQSPTHLIKTRGQQVTLRCSPKSGHDTVSWYQQALGQGPQFIFQYYEEEERQRGNFPDRFSGHQFPNYSSELNVNALLLGDSALYLCASSFTGRNTEAFFGQGTRLTVV.

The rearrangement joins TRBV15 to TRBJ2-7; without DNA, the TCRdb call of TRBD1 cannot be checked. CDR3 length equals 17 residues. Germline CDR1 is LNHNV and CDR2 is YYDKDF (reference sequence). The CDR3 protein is CATSRDRGTGALGEQYF.

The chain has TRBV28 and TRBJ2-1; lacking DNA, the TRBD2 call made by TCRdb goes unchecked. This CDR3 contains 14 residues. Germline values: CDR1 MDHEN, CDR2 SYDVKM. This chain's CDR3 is CASSFLAEGNEQFF.